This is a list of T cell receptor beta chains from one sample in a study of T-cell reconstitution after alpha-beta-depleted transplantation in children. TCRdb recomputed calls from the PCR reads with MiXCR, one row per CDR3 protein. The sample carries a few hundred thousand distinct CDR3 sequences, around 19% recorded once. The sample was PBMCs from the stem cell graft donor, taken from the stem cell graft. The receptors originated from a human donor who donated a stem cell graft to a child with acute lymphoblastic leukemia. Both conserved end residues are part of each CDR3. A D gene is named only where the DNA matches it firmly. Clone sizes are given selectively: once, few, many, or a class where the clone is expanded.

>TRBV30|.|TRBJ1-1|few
CAWSLGRVEAFF
TGTGCCTGGAGCCTAGGTAGAGTTGAAGCTTTCTTT
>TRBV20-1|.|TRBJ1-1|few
CSARDRVNTEAFF
TGCAGTGCTAGAGACAGGGTAAACACTGAAGCTTTCTTT
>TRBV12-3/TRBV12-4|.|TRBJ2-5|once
CASSLGSNQETQYF
TGTGCCAGCAGTTTAGGGTCGAACCAAGAGACCCAGTACTTC
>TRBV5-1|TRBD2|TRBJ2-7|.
CASSLAGGLQEQYF
TGCGCCAGCAGCTTAGCGGGAGGTTTGCAAGAGCAGTACTTC
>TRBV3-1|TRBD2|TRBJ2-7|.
CASSPISGIGGEQYF
TGTGCCAGCAGCCCTATTAGCGGGATCGGCGGCGAGCAGTACTTC
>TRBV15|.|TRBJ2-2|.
CATSRGKQGPTGELFF
TGTGCCACCAGCAGAGGAAAGCAGGGCCCCACCGGGGAGCTGTTTTTT
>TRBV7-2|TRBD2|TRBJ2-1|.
CASSLWAGESYEQFF
TGTGCCAGCAGCTTATGGGCGGGAGAGAGTTATGAGCAGTTCTTC
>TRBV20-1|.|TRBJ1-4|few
CSAKIPDGKLFF
TGCAGTGCTAAGATTCCAGACGGGAAACTGTTTTTT
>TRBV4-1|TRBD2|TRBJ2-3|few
CASSQDVGVAGEEDTQYF
TGCGCCAGCAGCCAAGATGTGGGAGTAGCGGGAGAGGAAGATACGCAGTATTTT
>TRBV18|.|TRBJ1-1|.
CASSPNTGTAEAFF
TGTGCCAGCTCACCGAATACGGGAACGGCTGAAGCTTTCTTT
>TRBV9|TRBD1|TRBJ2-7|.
CASSGDPGGRGQYF
TGTGCCAGCAGCGGGGATCCAGGGGGAAGGGGACAGTACTTC
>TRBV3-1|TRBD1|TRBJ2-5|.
CASRGTGETQYF
TGTGCCAGCAGGGGGACAGGGGAGACCCAGTACTTC
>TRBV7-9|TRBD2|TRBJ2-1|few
CASSLGLAGGDEQFF
TGTGCCAGCAGCTTGGGACTAGCGGGAGGTGATGAGCAGTTCTTC
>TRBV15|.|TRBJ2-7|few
CATSRAQGPYEQYF
TGTGCCACCTCCAGGGCTCAGGGTCCCTACGAGCAGTACTTC
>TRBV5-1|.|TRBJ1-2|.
CASSPGETFYGHTF
TGCGCCAGCAGCCCGGGGGAAACTTTCTATGGCCACACCTTC
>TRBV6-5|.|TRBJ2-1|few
CASSYSRGRAYNEQFF
TGTGCCAGCAGTTACTCGAGGGGTAGGGCCTACAATGAGCAGTTCTTC
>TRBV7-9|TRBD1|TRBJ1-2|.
CASSYGQGGYTF
TGTGCCAGCAGCTACGGACAGGGAGGCTACACCTTC
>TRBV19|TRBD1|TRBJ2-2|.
CASTPTGGPGELFF
TGTGCCAGTACCCCGACAGGGGGCCCCGGGGAGCTGTTTTTT
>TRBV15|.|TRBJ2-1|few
CATSRDLGSYSYNEQFF
TGTGCCACCAGCAGAGATCTCGGCAGCTACTCCTACAATGAGCAGTTCTTC
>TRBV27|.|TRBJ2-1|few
CASGILIRNEQFF
TGTGCCAGCGGGATACTGATCCGCAATGAGCAGTTCTTC
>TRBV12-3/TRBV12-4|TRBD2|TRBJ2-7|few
CASSLSGAGSGTSGTGEQYF
TGTGCCAGCAGTTTAAGCGGTGCAGGTTCTGGGACTAGCGGCACGGGGGAGCAGTACTTC
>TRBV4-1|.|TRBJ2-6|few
CASTSGGSSGANVLTF
TGCGCCAGCACCTCAGGGGGGAGCTCTGGGGCCAACGTCCTGACTTTC
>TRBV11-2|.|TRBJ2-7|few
CASSLGPAGSYEQYF
TGTGCCAGCAGCTTAGGCCCAGCGGGCTCCTACGAGCAGTACTTC
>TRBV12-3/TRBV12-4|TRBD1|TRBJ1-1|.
CASSETGGGTEAFF
TGTGCCAGCAGCGAAACAGGGGGAGGAACTGAAGCTTTCTTT
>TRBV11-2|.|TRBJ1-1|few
CASSLDGTAFF
TGTGCCAGCAGCTTAGACGGCACAGCTTTCTTT
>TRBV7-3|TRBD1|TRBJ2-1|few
CASSLVGTGGVDEQFF
TGTGCCAGCAGCTTAGTCGGGACAGGGGGAGTGGATGAGCAGTTCTTC
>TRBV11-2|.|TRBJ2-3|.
CASSLLSIRTDTQYF
TGTGCCAGCAGCTTACTGAGTATCCGCACAGATACGCAGTATTTT
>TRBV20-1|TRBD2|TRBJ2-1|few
CSAPLRSGRTDEQFF
TGCAGTGCTCCGTTGAGGAGCGGGAGGACCGATGAGCAGTTCTTC
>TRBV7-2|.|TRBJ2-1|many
CASRKTRRSSYNEQFF
TGTGCCAGCAGGAAGACTAGAAGAAGCTCCTACAATGAGCAGTTCTTC
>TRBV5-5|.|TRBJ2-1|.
CASKRQSYNEQFF
TGTGCCAGCAAGCGCCAATCCTACAATGAGCAGTTCTTC
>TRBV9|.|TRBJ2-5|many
CASSEGDGETQYF
TGTGCCTCCTCCGAAGGGGATGGAGAGACCCAGTACTTC
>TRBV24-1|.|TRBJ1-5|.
CAARTGNQPQHF
TGTGCCGCCCGAACGGGCAATCAGCCCCAGCATTTT
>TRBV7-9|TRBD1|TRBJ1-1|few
CASSFSLRGLTEAFF
TGTGCCAGCAGCTTTTCCCTAAGGGGGCTTACTGAAGCTTTCTTT
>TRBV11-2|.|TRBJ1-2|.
CASSLIRGKGFWYGYTF
TGTGCCAGCAGCTTAATCAGGGGAAAAGGGTTTTGGTATGGCTACACCTTC
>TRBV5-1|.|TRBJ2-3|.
CASSPMGRHDSTDTQYF
TGCGCCAGCAGCCCGATGGGCAGACACGATTCCACAGATACGCAGTATTTT
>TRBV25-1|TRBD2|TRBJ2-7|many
CASSRTSGVYEQYF
TGTGCCAGCAGTAGGACTAGCGGGGTATACGAGCAGTACTTC
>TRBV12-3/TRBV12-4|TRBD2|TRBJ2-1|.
CASSLPREAGAYNEQFF
TGTGCCAGCAGCCTCCCTAGGGAAGCGGGAGCTTACAATGAGCAGTTCTTC
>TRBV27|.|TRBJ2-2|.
CASSLVHRYTGELFF
TGTGCCAGCAGTTTGGTACACCGCTACACCGGGGAGCTGTTTTTT